The entry below describes one T cell receptor beta chain. This CDR3 spans 16 amino acids. Trimming at V came to 1 base and at J to 4 bases, leaving 5 bases not matched to a gene. CDR1 SGHVS and CDR2 FNYEAQ come from the germline V gene. Libraries were prepared by immunoSEQ multiplex PCR; TCRdb keeps only in-frame clonotypes and omits some of them. The sample lists some 370,000 clones; 80% to 85% were seen once. These data originate in a study of blood T cell repertoires in COVID-19. Among Cohort 3 donors, those recovered had two negative PCRs, clearance, or symptom resolution. The sequence was obtained from a woman in her fifties or sixties who had recovered from COVID-19. Sample: PBMCs or T cells enriched from blood (not recorded which). The J gene is TRBJ1-3, the V gene TRBV7-6; TRBD1 agrees at 9 bases. For the CDR3, the DNA is TGTGCCAGCAGCTTAGGGACAGGGGTGTCCGGAAACACCATATATTTT. Translated, it gives CASSLGTGVSGNTIYF.